The T cell receptor (beta chain) described here comes from a study of cytomegalovirus exposure and HLA in healthy donors. Study findings and constraints: The study listed some 160 cytomegalovirus-associated TCR beta chains. The only immune exposure information that was available was CMV serostatus.

In the case of this clone: The antigen is undetermined.

Germline assignment: CDR1 MGHRA and CDR2 YSYEKL. With V trimmed by 5 bases and J by 4 bases, 7 bases remained unmatched. The CDR3 totals 15 residues. The PCR employed 60 Vbeta primers together with 13 Jbeta primers. Assay: immunoSEQ multiplex PCR; the TCRdb copy retains only in-frame clones and omits some. The sample has 55,000 to 80,000 clones, over 50% seen once. V gene TRBV4-1 combines with J gene TRBJ2-7, with 11 bases matching TRBD1. The origin of this receptor is a man aged 40-49 years in good health and CMV-seropositive. Source material: PBMCs. The CDR3 DNA sequence: TGCGCCAGCAGCACCCGGACAGGGGGCGCGTACGAGCAGTACTTC. Its protein product is CASSTRTGGAYEQYF.